Presented here are 28 T cell receptor beta chains from one specimen sequenced in a study of a mutant IDH1 vaccine in newly diagnosed glioma. Produced via immunoSEQ multiplex PCR; TCRdb's table is partial and in-frame only. The table records about 56,000 clones, approximately 90% of them present only once. The time point denotes: week 5, during vaccination. Vaccination comprised doses that each held 300 ug of mutant IDH1 20-mer peptide, plus topical imiquimod. These TCRs are of unknown antigen specificity. Sequencing used PBMCs, obtained from a glioma patient whose treatment included an IDH1 peptide vaccine. The receptor set was obtained from a woman aged 40 to 50 with glioma.

This chain joins TRBV7-8 and TRBJ1-2, with 7 bases matching TRBD1. This CDR3 contains 13 residues. Germline CDR1 SGHVS, CDR2 FQNEAQ. J gave up 9 bases and V 1 base, and 5 bases lay outside the gene matches. The CDR3 is CASSLERGRRYTF. CDR3 nucleotides: TGTGCCAGCAGCTTAGAGAGGGGGCGTCGCTACACCTTC.

The chain joins TRBV18 to TRBJ2-6; D remains ambiguous. Trimming took 3 bases from V and 0 from J, leaving 12 bases between them. The germline CDR1 and CDR2 sequences are KGHSH and LQKENI. The CDR3 covers 17 residues. In nucleotides, the CDR3 is TGTGCCAGCTCACCTCGGATCACGGGCTCTGGGGCCAACGTCCTGACTTTC. Its translation is CASSPRITGSGANVLTF.

This chain uses TRBV27 with TRBJ2-7, with a weak D call TRBD2 (6 bases). There are 15 residues in the CDR3. CDR1 is MNHEY and CDR2 is SMNVEV in the germline V gene (reference sequence). The V and J ends lost 5 bases and 2 bases respectively, with 16 bases between them. The CDR3 DNA reads as TGTGCCAGCAGTCCCCGGGTAGCGGAACCCTACGAGCAGTACTTC. Its translation is CASSPRVAEPYEQYF.

The chain combines TRBV7-8 with TRBJ2-5; D not resolved. The germline gives CDR1 SGHVS, CDR2 FQNEAQ. The CDR3 contains 12 residues. The V end lost 0 bases, the J end lost 5 bases, and 4 bases lay between the germline ends. CDR3 protein: CASSLAAETQYF. CDR3 DNA sequence: TGTGCCAGCAGCTTAGCGGCTGAGACCCAGTACTTC.

This clone was recorded once. The V call is TRBV6-5, the J call TRBJ1-4; the D gene is possibly TRBD1 (5 bases). CDR1 is MNHEY and CDR2 is SVGAGI in the germline V gene. There are 13 residues in the CDR3. V was clipped by 6 bases and J by 8 bases, with 13 bases between them. CDR3 nucleotide sequence: TGTGCCAGCAGCCCATTAAGACAGGAAAAACTGTTTTTT. Amino acids: CASSPLRQEKLFF.

This chain joins TRBV11-2 and TRBJ2-5; D gene unclear. Germline loops: CDR1 SGHAT, CDR2 FQNNGV. Between the trimmed V and J ends, which lost 1 base and 4 bases, there was a span of 13 bases. This CDR3 has 15 residues. CDR3 nucleotides: TGTGCCAGCAGCTTAGGCAGTGCTAGTGGAGAGACCCAGTACTTC. Its protein is CASSLGSASGETQYF.

This clone was observed a few times. The chain links TRBV7-2 to TRBJ2-5, with 7 bases matching TRBD1. V gave up 5 bases and J gave up 4 bases; unmatched junction bases: 7. The CDR3 runs to 14 residues. Germline CDR1 SGHTA, CDR2 FQGNSA. This CDR3 is CASSKTGPRETQYF. The CDR3, as DNA: TGTGCCAGCAGCAAGACAGGGCCTCGAGAGACCCAGTACTTC. The full variable domain, its missing parts supplied by reference TRBV7-2 and TRBJ2-5, is GAGVSQSPSNKVTEKGKDVELRCDPISGHTALYWYRQSLGQGLEFLIYFQGNSAPDKSGLPSDRFSAERTGGSVSTLTIQRTQQEDSAVYLCASSKTGPRETQYFGPGTRLLVL.

V usage is TRBV28 and J usage is TRBJ2-4; weak D call: TRBD2 (6 bases). Deletions cut 2 bases from V and 16 bases from J, with 18 bases between. Per the germline V gene, CDR1 is MDHEN and CDR2 is SYDVKM. This CDR3 spans 13 amino acids. The CDR3 coding sequence is TGTGCCAGCAGTTTAACCGGGGGAATTGGGGAATACTTC. Its protein is CASSLTGGIGEYF.

The chain employs TRBV4-1 and TRBJ2-5; TRBD2 aligns across 9 bases. The CDR3 contains 17 residues. Germline CDR1 and CDR2: MGHRA and YSYEKL. After removal of 4 bases from V and 1 base from J, the junction contained 10 bases not matched to a gene. The CDR3 DNA reads as TGCGCCAGCAGCCCTACCCCGGGACTAGCTGTCCAAGAGACCCAGTACTTC. Translation gives CASSPTPGLAVQETQYF.

The rearrangement uses TRBV19 and TRBJ1-2, with no clear D. This CDR3 has 15 residues. The germline V and J ends were trimmed by 3 bases and 4 bases, with 15 bases remaining between them. Germline V gene sequence: CDR1 LNHDA, CDR2 SQIVND (reference sequence). The CDR3 is CASSMVVSLLYGYTF. The CDR3 DNA is TGTGCCAGTAGTATGGTTGTCAGCCTACTCTATGGCTACACCTTC.

The rearrangement uses TRBV5-1 and TRBJ1-1; D is unresolved. CDR1 and CDR2 (germline): SGHRS, YFSETQ. The CDR3 loop spans 14 amino acids. V was trimmed by 6 bases and J by 0 bases, leaving 12 bases between them. The CDR3 loop is CASTPGTLNTEAFF. The CDR3 nucleotides are TGCGCCAGCACCCCGGGCACCCTGAACACTGAAGCTTTCTTT.

This chain uses TRBV4-1 with TRBJ2-7; 7 nucleotides line up with TRBD2. Per germline, CDR1 MGHRA and CDR2 YSYEKL. With V trimmed by 2 bases and J by 3 bases, 4 bases remained unmatched. The CDR3 is 14 residues long. CDR3 bases: TGCGCCAGCAGCCAAACTCCGGGGGGCTACGAGCAGTACTTC. This gives the protein CASSQTPGGYEQYF.

This chain links TRBV4-1 with TRBJ2-5, with 8 nucleotides matching TRBD1. CDR3 length: 14 residues. Trimming removed 3 bases from V and 5 bases from J; junction bases left unmatched: 5. Germline loops: CDR1 MGHRA, CDR2 YSYEKL. CDR3: CASSHSRGPETQYF. In DNA form, the CDR3 reads TGCGCCAGCAGCCACTCCAGGGGGCCGGAGACCCAGTACTTC.

V gene TRBV15 combines with J gene TRBJ1-2; TRBD1 aligns across 12 bases. With V trimmed by 3 bases and J by 7 bases, 6 bases remained unmatched. This CDR3 region has 15 residues. CDR1 LNHNV and CDR2 YYDKDF come from the germline V gene (reference sequence). CDR3 coding DNA: TGTGCCACCAGCAGGCCCGGGACAGGGGGCCTTGGCTACACCTTC. Translation gives CATSRPGTGGLGYTF.

The J gene is TRBJ1-2, the V gene TRBV7-2, with TRBD1 matching 7 bases. Germline lookup yields CDR1 SGHTA and CDR2 FQGNSA. The CDR3 runs 16 residues. V gave up 7 bases and J gave up 2 bases; unmatched junction bases: 13. CDR3 DNA sequence: TGTGCCAGCAAACAGGGGACGGTTCAGCGGAACTATGGCTACACCTTC. Translation gives CASKQGTVQRNYGYTF.

This clone has a handful of counts. Distinct nucleotide sequences in the sample also encode this CDR3. This rearrangement joins TRBV29-1 to TRBJ2-2; perhaps TRBD1 as D (5 bases). V lost 7 bases, J lost 1 base, and 10 bases lay in between. There are 13 residues in the CDR3. CDR1 SQVTM and CDR2 ANQGSEA come from the germline V gene. CDR3 in DNA: TGCAGCGCCGGACAACTGAACACCGGGGAGCTGTTTTTT. This translates into CSAGQLNTGELFF.

The V gene is TRBV5-4, the J gene TRBJ2-2; D gene unclear. Germline V CDR1 and CDR2: SGHNT, YYREEE (reference sequence). The V gene lost 0 bases and the J gene lost 4 bases, with 1 base spanning the gap. CDR3 length: 12 amino acids. CDR3 sequence: CASSLATGELFF. The DNA of the CDR3 is TGTGCCAGCAGCTTGGCCACCGGGGAGCTGTTTTTT.

The rearrangement uses TRBV10-1 and TRBJ1-6; perhaps TRBD1 as D (6 bases). The germline gives CDR1 WNHNN, CDR2 SYGVQD (reference sequence). V was cut by 7 bases and J by 7 bases, with 11 bases left in between. The CDR3 loop spans 13 amino acids. The CDR3 bases are TGCGCCAGCAACGACAGGCCCAATTCACCCCTCCACTTT. It encodes CASNDRPNSPLHF.

The rearrangement joins TRBV5-8 to TRBJ2-2; no clear D. Trimming removed 4 bases at V and 5 bases at J, with 18 bases between. The CDR3 spans 16 residues. Per the germline V gene, CDR1 is SGHTS and CDR2 is YDEGEE. Written as DNA, the CDR3 is TGTGCCAGCAGCAGACCCTTAGCAAGTAGGACCGGGGAGCTGTTTTTT. This gives the protein CASSRPLASRTGELFF.

The chain joins TRBV18 to TRBJ1-1; TRBD1 is a possible D gene (5 bases). Germline V gene lookup returns CDR1 KGHSH and CDR2 LQKENI. Trimming pared 1 base from V and 3 bases from J, leaving 9 bases between. The CDR3 sequence is 14 residues long. CDR3 region: CASSPQGIDTEAFF. The DNA for the CDR3 is TGTGCCAGCTCACCACAGGGGATAGACACTGAAGCTTTCTTT. Using reference TRBV18 and TRBJ1-1 for the parts outside the CDR3, the full variable domain is NAGVMQNPRHLVRRRGQEARLRCSPMKGHSHVYWYRQLPEEGLKFMVYLQKENIIDESGMPKERFSAEFPKEGPSILRIQQVVRGDSAAYFCASSPQGIDTEAFFGQGTRLTVV.

This rearrangement joins TRBV6-5 to TRBJ2-7, with D possibly being TRBD2 (6 bases). The germline CDR1 and CDR2 sequences are MNHEY and SVGAGI. This CDR3 is 13 amino acids long. V was cut by 7 bases and J by 1 base, with 11 bases left in between. This CDR3 reads CASTAGRSYEQYF. The CDR3 nucleotides read TGTGCCAGCACCGCGGGGCGGTCCTACGAGCAGTACTTC.

The chain recombines TRBV28 with TRBJ1-1, with TRBD1 identical over 7 bases. Germline CDR1 and CDR2: MDHEN and SYDVKM. V trimming: 10 bases; J trimming: 2 bases; junction bases outside the gene matches: 10. This CDR3 is 14 amino acids long. The CDR3 is CAIQGTIRNTEAFF. CDR3 sequence (DNA): TGTGCCATACAGGGGACAATAAGAAACACTGAAGCTTTCTTT.

The genes are TRBV10-3 and TRBJ1-6; D gene unclear. Germline V lookup: CDR1 ENHRY, CDR2 SYGVKD. This CDR3 is built from 15 residues. Trimming cost V 0 bases and J 6 bases, with 9 bases left between them. The CDR3 nucleotides read TGTGCCATCAGTGAGTCTTGGGGATCTAATTCACCCCTCCACTTT. This sequence encodes CAISESWGSNSPLHF.

The V gene is TRBV13, the J gene TRBJ1-2, with D maybe TRBD1 (5 bases). This CDR3 is built from 17 residues. With 4 bases removed from V and 3 bases from J, the gap between germline ends came to 21 bases. CDR1 is PRHDT, CDR2 FYEKMQ, per germline (reference sequence). The CDR3 loop reads CASSSFRGGKGHYGYTF. The CDR3 DNA reads TGTGCCAGCAGCTCCTTCCGGGGGGGAAAGGGCCACTATGGCTACACCTTC.

This chain connects TRBV29-1 to TRBJ2-7; 10 positions agree with TRBD2. This CDR3 is 15 amino acids long. The J segment lost 3 bases and the V segment lost 7 bases, leaving 12 bases of the junction unmatched. Germline-derived CDR1 and CDR2 are SQVTM and ANQGSEA. CDR3 sequence reads: CSGALLAGVLYEQYF. For the CDR3, the DNA is TGCAGCGGTGCCCTCCTAGCGGGAGTCCTCTACGAGCAGTACTTC.

This rearrangement joins TRBV6-1 to TRBJ2-7; D ambiguous. This CDR3 region has 14 residues. The ends were cut back, 2 bases at V and 0 bases at J, with 8 bases in the middle. Germline CDR1 reads MNHNS; CDR2 reads SASEGT. The CDR3 reads CASSELSISYEQYF. The CDR3 nucleotides read TGTGCCAGCAGTGAATTGTCAATCTCCTACGAGCAGTACTTC.

This clone was picked up a small number of times. The chain uses TRBV19 and TRBJ1-5, with 7 bases lining up with TRBD1. The ends lost 3 bases at V and 5 bases at J; junction bases unmatched: 7. CDR3 length equals 15 residues. Germline lookup yields CDR1 LNHDA and CDR2 SQIVND (reference sequence). DNA for the CDR3: TGTGCCAGTAGTATGGGGACAGAGGCCTATCAGCCCCAGCATTTT. Encoded protein: CASSMGTEAYQPQHF.

The V call is TRBV7-2, the J call TRBJ1-4; D unclear. The CDR3 contains 14 residues. Trimming left V 1 base short and J 7 bases short, with 10 bases between. The germline CDR1 and CDR2 sequences are SGHTA and FQGNSA. The CDR3 nucleotides read TGTGCCAGCAGCTTAGTGCATGCCAGTGAAAAACTGTTTTTT. It encodes CASSLVHASEKLFF. Variable domain in full (rest from reference TRBV7-2 and TRBJ1-4): GAGVSQSPSNKVTEKGKDVELRCDPISGHTALYWYRQSLGQGLEFLIYFQGNSAPDKSGLPSDRFSAERTGGSVSTLTIQRTQQEDSAVYLCASSLVHASEKLFFGSGTQLSVL.